These 19 T cell receptor beta chains were sequenced from one sample in a study of radiotherapy plus CTLA-4 blockade in lung cancer. The table came from immunoSEQ multiplex PCR; TCRdb's copy has only in-frame clones and leaves some out. The sample lists 90,000 to 130,000 clones, roughly four fifths occurring once. Material: peripheral blood, obtained from a patient treated with radiotherapy plus ipilimumab. The receptors were gathered from a human donor with non-small cell lung cancer that progressed on radiotherapy plus ipilimumab. Some clones in this sample may be carry-over from other donors' samples.

V is TRBV9 and J is TRBJ1-4; no reliable D call. The CDR3 length is 16 residues. Looked up from germline, CDR1 is SGDLS and CDR2 is YYNGEE. V gave up 0 bases and J gave up 1 base, with 10 bases separating them. Here the CDR3 reads CASSVGAWRTNEKLFF. The CDR3 DNA reads as TGTGCCAGCAGCGTAGGCGCGTGGAGAACTAATGAAAAACTGTTTTTT.

The gene calls are TRBV19 and TRBJ1-1, with TRBD1 identical over 7 bases. The V and J ends lost 8 bases and 3 bases, in that order; junction bases with no gene match: 6. This CDR3 has 13 residues. Germline CDR1 LNHDA, CDR2 SQIVND (reference sequence). The CDR3 bases are TGTGCCAGTTTAGGCAGGGGGTACACTGAAGCTTTCTTT. Protein: CASLGRGYTEAFF.

The rearrangement uses TRBV19 and TRBJ1-5, with TRBD1 matching 7 bases. The CDR3 totals 16 residues. The germline gives CDR1 LNHDA, CDR2 SQIVND (reference sequence). Unmatched junction bases numbered 8, after V lost 1 base and J lost 5 bases. The CDR3: CASSIGRGRRDQPQHF. The CDR3 DNA reads as TGTGCCAGTAGTATAGGCAGGGGGAGGAGGGATCAGCCCCAGCATTTT.

The V and J genes are TRBV4-2 and TRBJ1-5; weak D call: TRBD1 (6 bases). Trimming removed 1 base from V and 4 bases from J, with 17 bases in between. Per the germline V gene, CDR1 is LGHNA and CDR2 is YNFKEQ. The CDR3 contains 17 residues. The CDR3 DNA reads TGTGCCAGCAGCCAAGTAGGTCCAGGAAGGGGGAATCAGCCCCAGCATTTT. It translates to CASSQVGPGRGNQPQHF.

The chain joins TRBV2 to TRBJ2-7; no clear D gene. Trimming pared 1 base from V and 9 bases from J, leaving 10 bases between. The length of the CDR3 is 12 residues. Germline assignment: CDR1 SNHLY and CDR2 FYNNEI. The CDR3 here is CASSEVTLWQYF. CDR3 DNA: TGTGCCAGCAGTGAAGTTACCTTATGGCAGTACTTC.

This clone was observed a single time. The gene calls are TRBV4-3 and TRBJ2-2, with 15 bases fitting TRBD2. Germline CDR1 reads LGHNA; CDR2 reads YSLEER. This CDR3 contains 18 residues. The trim removed 1 base at V and 7 bases at J, leaving 7 bases unmatched. The CDR3 nucleotides read TGCGCCAGCAGCCAAGGGACTAGCGGGGGGGCGGAAGTCGGGGAGCTGTTTTTT. Translating it yields CASSQGTSGGAEVGELFF.

About this clone: Other DNA sequences in this specimen translate into the identical CDR3. In nucleotides, the CDR3 is TGTGCCAGCTCACCACCGGGTCGGACAGCTAACTATGGCTACACCTTC. Encoded protein: CASSPPGRTANYGYTF. The V gene is TRBV18, the J gene TRBJ1-2; maybe TRBD1 (6 bases). The ends were cut back, 0 bases at V and 0 bases at J, with 11 bases in the middle. Germline lookup yields CDR1 KGHSH and CDR2 LQKENI. The CDR3 extends over 16 amino acids.

V gene TRBV7-9 combines with J gene TRBJ2-3; 10 nucleotides align to TRBD2. The trim removed 5 bases at V and 0 bases at J, leaving 11 bases unmatched. Germline lookup yields CDR1 SEHNR and CDR2 FQNEAQ (reference sequence). The CDR3 has 18 residues. CDR3 sequence reads: CASSPHPLAGFSTDTQYF. CDR3 DNA sequence: TGTGCCAGCAGCCCACATCCACTAGCGGGGTTTAGCACAGATACGCAGTATTTT.

The chain uses TRBV7-9 and TRBJ1-3, with unresolved D. V lost 0 bases and J lost 0, with 3 bases in between. This CDR3 is built from 14 residues. Germline CDR1 and CDR2: SEHNR and FQNEAQ (reference sequence). The CDR3 sequence: CASSLASSGNTIYF. The CDR3 DNA is TGTGCCAGCAGCTTAGCTAGCTCTGGAAACACCATATATTTT.

This chain connects TRBV6-1 to TRBJ1-4, with 7 bases fitting TRBD1. Germline-derived CDR1 and CDR2 are MNHNS and SASEGT. Losses at the gene ends were 7 bases for V and 1 base for J; bases not matched to a gene: 3. The CDR3 sequence is 14 residues long. The CDR3 spells CASKRQGTNEKLFF. The DNA for the CDR3 is TGTGCCAGCAAGCGACAGGGAACTAATGAAAAACTGTTTTTT.

V usage is TRBV18 and J usage is TRBJ1-1; D uncertain. Germline CDR1 KGHSH, CDR2 LQKENI. CDR3 size: 16 residues. Trimming shortened V by 4 bases and J by 0 bases, and 15 bases separated the two germline ends. The CDR3 DNA sequence: TGTGCCAGCTCACGTGGTAAACAGATCATGAACACTGAAGCTTTCTTT. Protein sequence: CASSRGKQIMNTEAFF. The whole variable domain, filled in from reference TRBV18 and TRBJ1-1, reads NAGVMQNPRHLVRRRGQEARLRCSPMKGHSHVYWYRQLPEEGLKFMVYLQKENIIDESGMPKERFSAEFPKEGPSILRIQQVVRGDSAAYFCASSRGKQIMNTEAFFGQGTRLTVV.

V usage is TRBV7-2 and J usage is TRBJ1-3; possibly TRBD1 for D (5 bases). The CDR3 extends over 19 amino acids. Per the germline V gene, CDR1 is SGHTA and CDR2 is FQGNSA. Trimming left V 2 bases short and J 4 bases short, with 24 bases between. The CDR3 here is CASSLRPGQIAGMGNTIYF. The DNA of the CDR3 is TGTGCCAGCAGCTTAAGGCCGGGGCAGATTGCCGGCATGGGAAACACCATATATTTT.

The gene calls are TRBV5-6 and TRBJ2-3, with D hard to call. Germline V gene data show CDR1 as SGHDT and CDR2 as YYEEEE. The CDR3 consists of 12 residues. V was trimmed by 0 bases and J by 7 bases, leaving 6 bases between them. This CDR3 is CASSLGENTQYF. CDR3 nucleotide sequence: TGTGCCAGCAGCTTGGGGGAAAATACGCAGTATTTT.

The chain uses TRBV25-1 and TRBJ1-1; D unresolved. Germline V lookup: CDR1 MGHDK, CDR2 SYGVNS. V was cut by 5 bases and J by 7 bases, with 11 bases left in between. CDR3 length equals 12 residues. The CDR3 DNA sequence: TGTGCCAGCAGTCAAGGAGGGTTTGAAGCTTTCTTT. Its protein product is CASSQGGFEAFF.

This sequence joins TRBV5-6 and TRBJ2-4; D call uncertain. The CDR3 sequence is 13 residues long. V dropped 2 bases and J dropped 0 bases, with 3 bases sitting between them. CDR1 and CDR2 from the germline V gene are SGHDT and YYEEEE. CDR3 sequence reads: CASSLIAKNIQYF. As DNA, the CDR3 is TGTGCCAGCAGCTTAATAGCCAAAAACATTCAGTACTTC.

The rearrangement links TRBV25-1 to TRBJ2-5, with D perhaps given as TRBD1 or TRBD2 (5 bases each). The CDR3 sequence is 14 residues long. The ends were cut back, 4 bases at V and 5 bases at J, with 14 bases in the middle. Germline lookup yields CDR1 MGHDK and CDR2 SYGVNS. The CDR3 DNA follows: TGTGCCAGCAGTGCCCGTGCAGGGAGCGAGACCCAGTACTTC. This gives the protein CASSARAGSETQYF.

This rearrangement joins TRBV2 to TRBJ2-1; no reliable D call. Trimming removed 4 bases at V and 6 bases at J, with 4 bases between. The germline V gene has CDR1 SNHLY and CDR2 FYNNEI. The CDR3 length is 11 residues. The CDR3 region has the DNA TGTGCCAGCAGTGGGGTCAATGAGCAGTTCTTC. The encoded protein is CASSGVNEQFF.

The gene calls are TRBV6-5 and TRBJ1-2, with TRBD1 matching 7 bases. This CDR3 contains 15 residues. Germline loops: CDR1 MNHEY, CDR2 SVGAGI. The trim removed 0 bases at V and 9 bases at J, leaving 10 bases unmatched. The CDR3 DNA reads as TGTGCCAGCAGTTACTCAAGACAGGGAATGGCAAGCTACACCTTC. It yields the protein CASSYSRQGMASYTF.

The chain recombines TRBV15 with TRBJ2-6; 8 nucleotides line up with TRBD1. The CDR3 sequence is 18 residues long. J lost 0 bases, V lost 3 bases, and 7 bases had no gene match. Germline V gene lookup returns CDR1 LNHNV and CDR2 YYDKDF (reference sequence). In DNA form, the CDR3 reads TGTGCCACCAGCAGGATGAGGGACAGGAGCTCTGGGGCCAACGTCCTGACTTTC. It yields the protein CATSRMRDRSSGANVLTF.